Presented here are 9 T cell receptor beta chains from one specimen sequenced in a study of CD8 T cells in Susac syndrome. cDNA came from roughly 0.53 to 1 ug RNA primed by random hexamers. TCRdb processed the immunoSEQ multiplex PCR reads anew with MiXCR; each CDR3 protein has one entry. The sample contains about 400,000 distinct CDR3 sequences, more than 80% of which appear only once. The sequencing sample was made of CD8+ T cells from PBMCs. These receptors came from a human donor with multiple sclerosis.

This clonotype was observed a few times. This chain connects TRBV6-1 to TRBJ1-1; no clear D. This CDR3 region has 12 residues. Trimming shortened V by 1 base and J by 3 bases, and 3 bases separated the two germline ends. The V gene's germline CDR1 is MNHNS and CDR2 SASEGT. The CDR3 DNA is TGTGCCAGCAGTGAAGGGTACACTGAAGCTTTCTTT. Translated, it gives CASSEGYTEAFF.

The rearrangement links TRBV7-6 to TRBJ2-5; D ambiguous. This CDR3 comprises 14 residues. The V end was cut by 5 bases, the J end by 3 bases, with 13 bases between. Germline lookup yields CDR1 SGHVS and CDR2 FNYEAQ. The CDR3 DNA follows: TGTGCCAGCAGCCGATTTCCAGACGAAGAGACCCAGTACTTC. As protein: CASSRFPDEETQYF.

The chain is built from TRBV19 and TRBJ1-2; perhaps TRBD1 as D (6 bases). Germline V lookup: CDR1 LNHDA, CDR2 SQIVND (reference sequence). The CDR3 loop spans 13 amino acids. V lost 3 bases and J 6 bases, leaving 11 bases between the germline ends. CDR3 DNA: TGTGCCAGTAGTATGGGGGGCACCCATGGCTACACCTTC. Translated: CASSMGGTHGYTF.

The CDR3 sequence is CASSYGQASPYEQYF. The CDR3 nucleotides read TGTGCCAGCAGTTACGGACAGGCGTCCCCCTACGAGCAGTACTTC. This chain connects TRBV6-5 to TRBJ2-7, with 7 positions matching TRBD1. The germline V gene encodes CDR1 MNHEY and CDR2 SVGAGI. The V gene end was trimmed by 2 bases and the J gene end by 2 bases; junction bases not matched to a gene: 6. This CDR3 is 15 amino acids long.

The rearrangement uses TRBV20-1 and TRBJ2-5, with 10 bases identical to TRBD2. CDR3 length: 14 residues. V dropped 4 bases and J dropped 2; count of bases not matched to a gene: 4. Per germline, CDR1 DFQATT and CDR2 SNEGSKA (reference sequence). CDR3 sequence: CSAKAGGPQETQYF. The CDR3 coding sequence is TGCAGTGCTAAAGCGGGAGGGCCGCAAGAGACCCAGTACTTC.

The chain carries TRBV6-5 and TRBJ1-1; D remains unclear. CDR1 is MNHEY, CDR2 SVGAGI, per germline. Trimming left V 7 bases short and J 1 base short, with 19 bases between. This CDR3 is 16 amino acids long. DNA for the CDR3: TGTGCCAGCAATTCCCCCCGCGTTCGGGGGAACACTGAAGCTTTCTTT. Translated, it gives CASNSPRVRGNTEAFF.

The gene calls are TRBV25-1 and TRBJ2-2, with TRBD2 matching over 7 bases. The length of the CDR3 is 16 residues. The germline CDR1 and CDR2 sequences are MGHDK and SYGVNS. With 3 bases clipped from V and 6 bases from J, the junction kept 10 bases outside the gene matches. The CDR3 nucleotides read TGTGCCAGCAGTGACTGGACTAGGGACGCCGCCGGGGAGCTGTTTTTT. Translation: CASSDWTRDAAGELFF.

The rearrangement links TRBV3-1 to TRBJ2-1; TRBD2 might be the D (5 bases). V shed 0 bases and J shed 0 bases, with 12 bases lying between them. The CDR3 loop spans 17 amino acids. Per the germline V gene, CDR1 is LGHDT and CDR2 is YNNKEL (reference sequence). The CDR3 sequence: CASSQELALGSYNEQFF. The CDR3 DNA sequence: TGTGCCAGCAGCCAAGAATTAGCGTTAGGCTCCTACAATGAGCAGTTCTTC.

The chain employs TRBV4-1 and TRBJ1-4; D is ambiguous. CDR1 is MGHRA, CDR2 YSYEKL, per germline. The CDR3 runs to 12 residues. Trimming took 3 bases from V and 5 from J, leaving 4 bases between them. CDR3 residues: CASSHRNEKLFF. CDR3 bases: TGCGCCAGCAGCCACAGGAATGAAAAACTGTTTTTT.